Following are 11 T cell receptor beta chains from one sample sequenced in a study of blood T cell repertoires in COVID-19. Libraries were prepared by immunoSEQ multiplex PCR; TCRdb keeps only in-frame clonotypes and omits some of them. The sample records 200,000 to 250,000 clones, about 80% being singletons. The sequencing input was PBMCs or T cells enriched from blood (not recorded which). The receptors stem from a woman aged 40 to 50 with acute COVID-19.

V and J are TRBV5-1 and TRBJ2-1; 9 positions agree with TRBD1. This CDR3 is 15 amino acids long. The ends lost 0 bases at V and 5 bases at J; junction bases unmatched: 3. Germline loops: CDR1 SGHRS, CDR2 YFSETQ. CDR3 coding DNA: TGCGCCAGCAGCTTGGCGACAGGGGGGCACAATGAGCAGTTCTTC. Translation: CASSLATGGHNEQFF.

The chain uses TRBV19 and TRBJ1-1; TRBD1 aligns across 9 bases. The CDR3 has 16 residues. Germline CDR1 is LNHDA and CDR2 is SQIVND (reference sequence). J lost 2 bases, V lost 7 bases, and 11 bases had no gene match. CDR3 sequence: CASTPSRTGANTEAFF. The CDR3 nucleotides are TGTGCCAGTACCCCTTCACGGACAGGGGCAAACACTGAAGCTTTCTTT.

The V gene is TRBV6-5, the J gene TRBJ2-7; the match to TRBD1 covers 7 bases. The CDR3 extends over 13 amino acids. CDR1 is MNHEY, CDR2 SVGAGI, per germline. The junction had 3 bases not matched to a gene; V was cut back by 5 bases and J by 2 bases. Here the CDR3 DNA reads TGTGCCAGCAGTCAGGGACAGACCTACGAGCAGTACTTC. Amino acids: CASSQGQTYEQYF.

The chain couples TRBV30 to TRBJ1-5, with a weak D call TRBD1 (6 bases). In germline, CDR1 is GTSNPN, CDR2 SVGIG (reference sequence). The germline V and J ends were trimmed by 3 bases and 3 bases, with 12 bases remaining between them. There are 14 residues in the CDR3. The CDR3 spells CAWSEGHPNQPQHF. In DNA form, the CDR3 reads TGTGCCTGGAGCGAGGGACACCCCAATCAGCCCCAGCATTTT. The whole variable domain, remainder taken from reference TRBV30 and TRBJ1-5, is SQTIHQWPATLVQPVGSPLSLECTVEGTSNPNLYWYRQAAGRGLQLLFYSVGIGQISSEVPQNLSASRPQDRQFILSSKKLLLSDSGFYLCAWSEGHPNQPQHFGDGTRLSIL.

This clone was picked up one time. This chain connects TRBV6-4 to TRBJ2-2; possibly TRBD1 for D (6 bases). The CDR3 has 16 residues. V was clipped by 6 bases and J by 1 base, with 15 bases between them. CDR1 is MRHNA, CDR2 SNTAGT, per germline. The CDR3 DNA is TGTGCCAGCAGCGCCCGGGGACAAATGAACACCGGGGAGCTGTTTTTT. It specifies CASSARGQMNTGELFF.

This clone was seen only a few times. The chain has TRBV28 and TRBJ1-5; D not resolved. This CDR3 is 13 amino acids long. Trimming removed 4 bases at V and 7 bases at J, with 11 bases between. Germline assignment: CDR1 MDHEN and CDR2 SYDVKM. The CDR3 DNA reads TGTGCCAGCAGTTCCTCGACGGGACAGCCCCAGCATTTT. Its protein product is CASSSSTGQPQHF.

Here the CDR3 DNA reads TGTGCCAGCAGCTCACCCCCGGGACAGGGGTTTGGAAACACCATATATTTT. It translates to CASSSPPGQGFGNTIYF. This sequence joins TRBV7-9 and TRBJ1-3, with 10 bases matching TRBD1. The V segment lost 4 bases and the J segment 3 bases; nucleotides outside the gene matches: 9. Germline V gene lookup returns CDR1 SEHNR and CDR2 FQNEAQ (reference sequence). The CDR3 consists of 17 residues.

The V and J genes are TRBV7-2 and TRBJ2-7; 10 nucleotides align to TRBD2. This CDR3 is built from 18 residues. V was pared by 0 bases and J by 0 bases, with 8 bases of the junction left unmatched. Germline V lookup: CDR1 SGHTA, CDR2 FQGNSA. The CDR3 DNA reads TGTGCCAGCAGCTTAGCGACCAATAGCGGGGGGTACTCCTACGAGCAGTACTTC. Protein sequence: CASSLATNSGGYSYEQYF.

The chain carries TRBV7-9 and TRBJ2-1; 7 bases are shared with TRBD1. Germline CDR1 reads SEHNR; CDR2 reads FQNEAQ (reference sequence). This CDR3 contains 14 residues. With 5 bases clipped from V and 6 bases from J, the junction kept 7 bases outside the gene matches. The CDR3: CASSRIRQGNEQFF. DNA of the CDR3: TGTGCCAGCAGCCGAATCCGACAGGGCAATGAGCAGTTCTTC.

The V gene is TRBV5-4, the J gene TRBJ2-7, with 9 bases aligning to TRBD1. The CDR3 covers 17 residues. Per the germline V gene, CDR1 is SGHNT and CDR2 is YYREEE (reference sequence). V lost 5 bases, J lost 1 base, and 13 bases stayed unmatched. The CDR3 coding sequence is TGTGCCAGCAGTCCAGGCCAAATGACAGGGGGGTCCTACGAGCAGTACTTC. Amino acids: CASSPGQMTGGSYEQYF.

The chain employs TRBV9 and TRBJ2-3, with TRBD1 as a possible D gene (6 bases). Germline lookup yields CDR1 SGDLS and CDR2 YYNGEE. Trimming pared 5 bases from V and 4 bases from J, leaving 8 bases between. The CDR3 has 12 residues. CDR3 sequence: CASSPGADTQYF. The CDR3 region has the DNA TGTGCCAGCAGTCCAGGGGCAGATACGCAGTATTTT. Drawing the rest from reference TRBV9 and TRBJ2-3, the complete variable domain is DSGVTQTPKHLITATGQRVTLRCSPRSGDLSVYWYQQSLDQGLQFLIQYYNGEERAKGNILERFSAQQFPDLHSELNLSSLELGDSALYFCASSPGADTQYFGPGTRLTVL.